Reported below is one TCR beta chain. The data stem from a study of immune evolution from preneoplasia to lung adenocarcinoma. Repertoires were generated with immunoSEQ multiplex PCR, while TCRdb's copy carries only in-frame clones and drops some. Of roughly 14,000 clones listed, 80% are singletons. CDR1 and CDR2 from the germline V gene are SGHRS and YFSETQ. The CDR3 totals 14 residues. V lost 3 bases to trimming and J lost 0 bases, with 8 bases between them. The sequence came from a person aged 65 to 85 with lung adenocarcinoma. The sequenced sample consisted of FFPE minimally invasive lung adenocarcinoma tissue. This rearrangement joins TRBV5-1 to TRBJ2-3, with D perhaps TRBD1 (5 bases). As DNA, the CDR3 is TGCGCCAGCAGCTACGACAGTAGCACAGATACGCAGTATTTT. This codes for CASSYDSSTDTQYF.